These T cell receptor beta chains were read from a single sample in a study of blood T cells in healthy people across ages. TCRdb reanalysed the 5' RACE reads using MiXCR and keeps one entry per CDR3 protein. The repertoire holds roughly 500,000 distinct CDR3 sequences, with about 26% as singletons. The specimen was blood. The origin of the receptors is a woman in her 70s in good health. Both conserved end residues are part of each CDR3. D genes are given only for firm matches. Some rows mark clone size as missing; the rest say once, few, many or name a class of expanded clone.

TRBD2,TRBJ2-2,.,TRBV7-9,CASSARLAGGTKNTGELFF,TGTGCCAGCAGCGCCCGACTAGCGGGGGGGACTAAGAACACCGGGGAGCTGTTTTTT
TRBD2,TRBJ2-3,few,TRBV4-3,CASSRGTSETDTQYF,TGCGCCAGCAGCCGGGGTACTAGCGAAACAGATACGCAGTATTTT
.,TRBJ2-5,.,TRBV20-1,CSARGELQTQYF,TGCAGTGCTAGAGGAGAGTTACAGACCCAGTACTTC
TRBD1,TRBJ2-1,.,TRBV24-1,CATSDCAGTGTDEQFF,TGTGCCACCAGTGATTGCGCCGGGACAGGGACAGATGAGCAGTTCTTC
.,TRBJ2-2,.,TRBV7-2,CASSKQTENTGELFF,TGTGCCAGCAGCAAACAGACAGAGAACACCGGGGAGCTGTTTTTT
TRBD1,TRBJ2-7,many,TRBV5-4,CASSLGQGISYEQYF,TGTGCCAGCAGCTTGGGACAGGGGATATCCTACGAGCAGTACTTC
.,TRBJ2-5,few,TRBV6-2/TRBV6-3,CASSSALAHKETQYF,TGTGCCAGCAGTTCGGCGCTAGCTCACAAAGAGACCCAGTACTTC
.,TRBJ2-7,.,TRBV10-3,CAIRNRDYEQYF,TGTGCCATCAGGAACAGGGACTACGAGCAGTACTTC
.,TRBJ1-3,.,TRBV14,CASSPAGTPGNTIYF,TGTGCCAGCAGCCCAGCCGGGACGCCTGGAAACACCATATATTTT
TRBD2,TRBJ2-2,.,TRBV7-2,CASSLLAVLAGELVF,TGTGCCAGCAGCCTTCTAGCGGTGTTGGCCGGGGAGCTGGTTTTT
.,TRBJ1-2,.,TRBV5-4,CASSLATLGGYTF,TGTGCCAGCAGCTTGGCGACATTGGGGGGCTACACCTTC
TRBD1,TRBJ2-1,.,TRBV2,CASEQGVGNEQFF,TGTGCCAGCGAGCAGGGGGTAGGGAATGAGCAGTTCTTC
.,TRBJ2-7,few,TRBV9,CASGVEGTRDEQYF,TGTGCCAGCGGCGTAGAAGGGACTCGGGACGAGCAGTACTTC
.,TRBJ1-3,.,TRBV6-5,CASSYDGQTLGNTIYF,TGTGCCAGCAGCTACGACGGGCAGACTCTCGGAAACACCATATATTTT
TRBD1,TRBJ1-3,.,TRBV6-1,CASTRTGGSSGNTIYF,TGTGCCAGCACCAGGACAGGGGGCAGCTCTGGAAACACCATATATTTT
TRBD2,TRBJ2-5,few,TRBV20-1,CSVAPAGDPHQETQYF,TGCAGTGTCGCCCCAGCGGGGGACCCACACCAAGAGACCCAGTACTTC
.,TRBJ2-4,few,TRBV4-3,CASSQDRAGTAKNIQYF,TGCGCCAGCAGCCAAGACAGGGCGGGGACAGCCAAAAACATTCAGTACTTC
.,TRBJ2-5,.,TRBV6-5,CASSYGLAETQYF,TGTGCCAGCAGTTACGGGCTAGCGGAGACCCAGTACTTC